Listed below are T cell receptor beta chains from one sample, sequenced in a study of monozygotic twins with inflammatory bowel disease. No DNA is given; TCRdb re-called the 5' RACE reads and lists each CDR3 protein once. The sample totals some 400,000 distinct CDR3 sequences. Material for sequencing was blood. Receptor source: a human donor with ulcerative colitis or Crohn's disease, or a healthy co-twin of an affected twin (not recorded which). CDR3s include the opening cysteine and the closing phenylalanine or tryptophan.

cdr3_length,j_call,v_call,cdr3_aa
12,TRBJ1-1,TRBV20-1,CGGQGSNTEAFF
16,TRBJ1-1,TRBV6-5,CASSYRTSRENTEAFF
17,TRBJ2-1,TRBV27,CASSTRALAGSYNEQFF
15,TRBJ1-5,TRBV19,CASSFGTGGFQPQHF
15,TRBJ1-1,TRBV7-6,CASSTTGTVNTEAFF
15,TRBJ1-1,TRBV3-1,CASSSHGTMNTEAFF
13,TRBJ2-7,TRBV18,CASSPSKQSQQYF
11,TRBJ1-2,TRBV29-1,CSVEDLYGYTF
15,TRBJ2-7,TRBV6-1,CASSDRGPMGSEQYF
14,TRBJ2-7,TRBV7-9,CASGGDLGSYEQYF
15,TRBJ2-2,TRBV5-1,CASSFRQSNTGELFF
14,TRBJ2-2,TRBV7-7,CASNLVPSTGELFF
14,TRBJ2-7,TRBV6-1,CATNHRGGSDEQYF
16,TRBJ2-3,TRBV7-8,CASSSTGLAGMNTQYF
15,TRBJ1-5,TRBV18,CASSPSGTANQPQHF
13,TRBJ2-7,TRBV7-2,CASSFRASYEQYF
15,TRBJ1-1,TRBV7-9,CASSLVAEPNTEAFF
12,TRBJ1-2,TRBV6-5,CASSTTGDGYTF
12,TRBJ2-7,TRBV6-1,CASSEAIGEQYF
18,TRBJ2-7,TRBV15,CATSRGPHPRQKSYEQYF
13,TRBJ2-1,TRBV20-1,CSPHSSSYNEQFF
15,TRBJ1-1,TRBV12-3/TRBV12-4,CASSWKGTGGTEAFF
13,TRBJ1-1,TRBV10-3,CATRTGLNTEAFF
15,TRBJ1-5,TRBV6-1,CASSESYAGNQPQHF
17,TRBJ2-1,TRBV20-1,CSARSQVARWHYNEQFF
15,TRBJ1-1,TRBV5-1,CASSLEGLENTEAFF
14,TRBJ1-1,TRBV20-1,CSARDGQLNTEAFF
11,TRBJ1-2,TRBV7-2,CASSLLVGYTF
13,TRBJ1-1,TRBV10-3,CAIEDSLNTEAFF
14,TRBJ2-7,TRBV20-1,CSARVYGVSYEQYF
15,TRBJ1-1,TRBV7-9,CASSLSGALNTEAFF
15,TRBJ2-3,TRBV20-1,CSARGTSGYTDTQYF
19,TRBJ2-6,TRBV12-3/TRBV12-4,CASSPTWTSGVSGANVLTF
12,TRBJ2-1,TRBV3-1,CASSPTGNEQFF
15,TRBJ1-3,TRBV7-9,CASSSDRGAGNTIYF
12,TRBJ1-1,TRBV29-1,CSASKINTEAFF
16,TRBJ2-1,TRBV18,CASSPYSGRGYNEQFF
16,TRBJ1-3,TRBV9,CASSDPPGGSGNTIYF
15,TRBJ2-7,TRBV7-9,CASSQKTSGGDEQYF
12,TRBJ2-7,TRBV20-1,CSGGLGSYEQYF
14,TRBJ2-3,TRBV5-1,CASKRGRSTDTQYF
14,TRBJ1-4,TRBV27,CASSLQGASEKLFF
18,TRBJ2-1,TRBV11-2,CASSLLTGSSAAYNEQFF
13,TRBJ2-2,TRBV29-1,CSVGGLNTGELFF
15,TRBJ2-3,TRBV7-2,CASTLRGGSTDTQYF
16,TRBJ2-7,TRBV7-2,CASSLASGSRSGEQYF
15,TRBJ2-2,TRBV27,CASSPTSQNTGELFF
16,TRBJ1-5,TRBV4-3,CASSQDLTQGGQPQHF